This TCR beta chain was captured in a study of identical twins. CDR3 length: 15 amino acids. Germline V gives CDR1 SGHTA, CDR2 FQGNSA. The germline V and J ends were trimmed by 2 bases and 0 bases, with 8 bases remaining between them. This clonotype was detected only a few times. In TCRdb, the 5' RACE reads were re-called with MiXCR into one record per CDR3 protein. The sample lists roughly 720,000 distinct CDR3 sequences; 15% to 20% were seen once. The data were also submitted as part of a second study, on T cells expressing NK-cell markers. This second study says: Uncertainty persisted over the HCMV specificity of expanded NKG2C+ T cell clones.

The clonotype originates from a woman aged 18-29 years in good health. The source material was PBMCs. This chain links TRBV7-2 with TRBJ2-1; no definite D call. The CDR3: CASSLTRDSYNEQFF. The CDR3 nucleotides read TGTGCCAGCAGCTTAACCAGAGACTCCTACAATGAGCAGTTCTTC. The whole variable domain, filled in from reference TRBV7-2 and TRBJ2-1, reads GAGVSQSPSNKVTEKGKDVELRCDPISGHTALYWYRQSLGQGLEFLIYFQGNSAPDKSGLPSDRFSAERTGGSVSTLTIQRTQQEDSAVYLCASSLTRDSYNEQFFGPGTRLTVL.